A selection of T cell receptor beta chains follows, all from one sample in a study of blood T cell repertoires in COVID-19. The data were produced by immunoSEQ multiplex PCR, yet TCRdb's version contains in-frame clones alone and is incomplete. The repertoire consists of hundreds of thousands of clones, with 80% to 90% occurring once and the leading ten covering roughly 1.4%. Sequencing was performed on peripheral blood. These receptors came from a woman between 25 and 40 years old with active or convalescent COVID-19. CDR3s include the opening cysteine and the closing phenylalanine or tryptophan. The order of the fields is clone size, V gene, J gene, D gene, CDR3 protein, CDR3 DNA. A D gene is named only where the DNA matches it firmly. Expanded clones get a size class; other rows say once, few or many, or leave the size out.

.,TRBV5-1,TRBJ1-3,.,CASSETGPSSGNTIYF,TGCGCCAGCAGCGAGACAGGCCCCAGCTCTGGAAACACCATATATTTT
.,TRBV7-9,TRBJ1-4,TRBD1,CASSLGDRVEKLFF,TGTGCCAGCAGCTTAGGGGACAGGGTTGAAAAACTGTTTTTT
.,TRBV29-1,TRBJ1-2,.,CSVDWTTGYGYTF,TGCAGCGTTGATTGGACAACGGGCTATGGCTACACCTTC
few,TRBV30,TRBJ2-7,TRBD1,CAWRPLGTASYEQYF,TGTGCCTGGAGACCCCTCGGGACAGCTTCCTACGAGCAGTACTTC
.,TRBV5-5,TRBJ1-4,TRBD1,CASSARTGFDEKLFF,TGTGCCAGCAGCGCTCGGACAGGGTTTGATGAAAAACTGTTTTTT
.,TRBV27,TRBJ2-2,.,CASSSTYTGELFF,TGTGCCAGCAGTTCTACGTACACCGGGGAGCTGTTTTTT
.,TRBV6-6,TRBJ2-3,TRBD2,CASSYFLAGVGDTQYF,TGTGCCAGCAGTTACTTTCTAGCGGGAGTGGGAGATACGCAGTATTTT
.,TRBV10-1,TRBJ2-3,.,CASRRHFTDTQYF,TGCGCCAGCCGAAGACACTTCACAGATACGCAGTATTTT
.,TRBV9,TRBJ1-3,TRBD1,CASSPDVGGVNTIYF,TGTGCCAGCAGCCCCGATGTAGGGGGCGTAAACACCATATATTTT
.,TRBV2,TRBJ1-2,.,CASSDLRDYGYTF,TGTGCCAGCAGTGATCTCCGGGACTATGGCTACACCTTC
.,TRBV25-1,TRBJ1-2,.,CASSVGQGGYGYTF,TGTGCCAGCAGTGTCGGGCAGGGTGGCTATGGCTACACCTTC
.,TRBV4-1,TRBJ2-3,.,CASSPPGGAGTDTQYF,TGCGCCAGCAGCCCCCCAGGCGGGGCGGGCACAGATACGCAGTATTTT
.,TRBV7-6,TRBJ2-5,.,CASSLALSSAPPETQYF,TGTGCCAGCAGCTTAGCGCTGTCTAGTGCTCCCCCAGAGACCCAGTACTTC
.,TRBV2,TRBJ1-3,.,CASRATAGNTIYF,TGTGCCAGCAGAGCGACCGCGGGAAACACCATATATTTT
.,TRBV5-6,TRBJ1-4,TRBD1,CASSLRQGGEKLFF,TGTGCCAGCAGCCTACGACAGGGAGGTGAAAAACTGTTTTTT
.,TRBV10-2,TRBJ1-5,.,CASSDKRNQPQHF,TGCGCCAGCAGTGATAAGAGGAATCAGCCCCAGCATTTT
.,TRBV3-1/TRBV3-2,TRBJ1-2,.,CASSPVFRTLSIGYTF,TGTGCCAGCAGCCCCGTTTTTCGGACTTTATCAATTGGCTACACCTTC
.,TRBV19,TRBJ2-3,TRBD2,CASSIGTSNTQYF,TGTGCCAGTAGTATAGGGACTAGCAATACGCAGTATTTT
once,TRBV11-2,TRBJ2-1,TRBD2,CASSPTTGLAGVFGHEQFF,TGTGCCAGCAGCCCAACCACGGGACTAGCGGGGGTATTTGGTCATGAGCAGTTCTTC
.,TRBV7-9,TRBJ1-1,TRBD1,CASSLPPGGYTEAFF,TGTGCCAGCAGCTTACCTCCAGGGGGATACACTGAAGCTTTCTTT
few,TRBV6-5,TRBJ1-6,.,CASSWSRPGGNSPLHF,TGTGCCAGCAGTTGGTCTCGTCCGGGTGGTAATTCACCCCTCCACTTT
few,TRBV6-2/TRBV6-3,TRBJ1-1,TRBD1,CASSYGLQGAGGTEAFF,TGTGCCAGCAGTTACGGCCTACAGGGGGCTGGAGGCACTGAAGCTTTCTTT
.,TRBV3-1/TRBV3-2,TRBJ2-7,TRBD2,CASSQVSSGKRSYEQYF,TGTGCCAGCAGCCAAGTATCTAGCGGGAAGAGATCCTACGAGCAGTACTTC
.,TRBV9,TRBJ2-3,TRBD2,CASSVGSSGSTDTQYF,TGTGCCAGCAGCGTAGGGAGTAGCGGGAGCACAGATACGCAGTATTTT
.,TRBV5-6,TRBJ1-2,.,CASSPAGTGLGGYTF,TGTGCCAGCAGCCCGGCGGGGACGGGATTGGGTGGCTACACCTTC
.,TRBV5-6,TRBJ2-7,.,CASSPVTRRDSYEQYF,TGTGCCAGCAGCCCGGTGACCCGGCGCGACTCTTACGAGCAGTACTTC
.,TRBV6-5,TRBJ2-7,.,CASSYGDRSYEQYF,TGTGCCAGCAGTTACGGTGACAGGAGCTACGAGCAGTACTTC
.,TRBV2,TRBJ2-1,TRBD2,CASSDSASGRIDEQFF,TGTGCCAGCAGTGATTCGGCTAGCGGGAGAATCGATGAGCAGTTCTTC
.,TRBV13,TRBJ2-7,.,CASSIGQSSYEQYF,TGTGCCAGCAGCATCGGACAGAGTTCCTACGAGCAGTACTTC
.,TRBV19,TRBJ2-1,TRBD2,CASSRTSVTYNEQFF,TGTGCCAGTAGTCGGACTAGCGTAACCTACAATGAGCAGTTCTTC
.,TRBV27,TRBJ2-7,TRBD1,CASSLFGTGFYEQYF,TGTGCCAGCAGTTTATTCGGGACAGGGTTCTACGAGCAGTACTTC
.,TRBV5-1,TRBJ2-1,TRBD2,CASSAPRAGVLYNEQFF,TGCGCCAGCAGCGCCCCCCGAGCGGGGGTTCTCTACAATGAGCAGTTCTTC
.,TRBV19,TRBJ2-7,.,CASSIASGTTFPYEQYF,TGTGCCAGTAGTATAGCTAGTGGGACAACATTCCCCTACGAGCAGTACTTC
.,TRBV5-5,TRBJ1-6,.,CASSLFFDAENSPLHF,TGTGCCAGCAGCTTGTTCTTCGACGCGGAGAATTCACCCCTCCACTTT
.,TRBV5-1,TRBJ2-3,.,CASSPGSTDTQYF,TGCGCCAGCAGCCCGGGATCCACAGATACGCAGTATTTT
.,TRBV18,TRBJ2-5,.,CASSPLDSGTQYF,TGTGCCAGCTCACCCCTAGACTCGGGGACCCAGTACTTC
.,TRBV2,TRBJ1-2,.,CARAGGTNYGYTF,TGTGCCAGGGCGGGAGGGACTAACTATGGCTACACCTTC
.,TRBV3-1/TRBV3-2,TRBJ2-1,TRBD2,CASSQEGTSYPNEQFF,TGTGCCAGCAGCCAGGAAGGGACTAGCTACCCGAATGAGCAGTTCTTC
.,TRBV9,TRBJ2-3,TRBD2,CASSVAGLAGSDTQYF,TGTGCCAGCAGCGTAGCCGGACTAGCGGGATCGGATACGCAGTATTTT
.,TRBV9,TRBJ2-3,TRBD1,CASSVFGQGAVRGSTDTQYF,TGTGCCAGCAGCGTATTTGGACAGGGGGCTGTTCGCGGGAGTACAGATACGCAGTATTTT
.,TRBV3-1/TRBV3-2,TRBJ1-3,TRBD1,CASSHRDRGDGNTIYF,TGTGCCAGCAGCCATAGGGACAGGGGGGACGGAAACACCATATATTTT
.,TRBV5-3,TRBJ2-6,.,CARSSHDRSSLTGANVLTF,TGTGCCAGAAGCTCTCACGACAGGTCATCACTCACTGGGGCCAACGTCCTGACTTTC
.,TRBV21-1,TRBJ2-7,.,CASSKRPSGNYEQYF,TGTGCCAGCAGCAAAAGGCCTAGCGGGAACTACGAGCAGTACTTC
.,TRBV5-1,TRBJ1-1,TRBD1,CASSLGQGAEAFF,TGCGCCAGCAGCTTGGGACAGGGGGCTGAAGCTTTCTTT
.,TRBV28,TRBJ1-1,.,CASSYGEGHWGAFF,TGTGCCAGCAGTTATGGAGAGGGACACTGGGGAGCTTTCTTT
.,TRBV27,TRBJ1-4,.,CASSLSAGLNEKLFF,TGTGCCAGCAGTTTATCGGCGGGGTTGAATGAAAAACTGTTTTTT